What follows are 30 T cell receptor beta chains derived from one specimen sequenced in a study of T cell responses to AZD1222 COVID-19 vaccine. Only in-frame clones appear in the TCRdb table, and some are missing; sequencing was by immunoSEQ multiplex PCR. The repertoire holds around 110,000 clones, 70% to 90% seen once, with approximately 9.6% in the top ten. The sample in question was peripheral blood, obtained on day 0 of AZD1222 vaccination. Receptor source: an adult in good health.

CDR3 nucleotide sequence: TGTGCCAGCTCACCAGGGGTTCGACAGAACACTGAAGCTTTCTTT. Protein product: CASSPGVRQNTEAFF. The V and J genes are TRBV18 and TRBJ1-1; D gene unclear. V was clipped by 2 bases and J by 1 base, with 11 bases between them. The V gene's germline CDR1 is KGHSH and CDR2 LQKENI. The CDR3 loop spans 15 amino acids.

The chain is built from TRBV4-3 and TRBJ2-1; D is unclear. Per the germline V gene, CDR1 is LGHNA and CDR2 is YSLEER. V dropped 1 base and J dropped 2 bases, with 12 bases sitting between them. The CDR3 is 16 amino acids. CDR3 bases: TGCGCCAGCAGCCAAGCAACTATCTCACCCTACAATGAGCAGTTCTTC. This translates into CASSQATISPYNEQFF.

The V call is TRBV7-9, the J call TRBJ2-2; D is unclear. Trimming took off 4 bases at V and 6 bases at J, with 15 bases between the two ends. CDR1 and CDR2 (germline): SEHNR, FQNEAQ (reference sequence). The length of the CDR3 is 15 residues. CDR3 sequence (DNA): TGTGCCAGCAGCTACCGGGCCCTATCCGCCGGGGAGCTGTTTTTT. Amino acid sequence: CASSYRALSAGELFF.

The chain links TRBV6-5 to TRBJ1-2; 10 nucleotides line up with TRBD1. Per germline, CDR1 MNHEY and CDR2 SVGAGI. Trimming cost V 6 bases and J 7 bases; bases outside gene matches: 5. The CDR3 length is 13 residues. The CDR3 reads CASSRGQGLGYTF. The DNA of the CDR3 is TGTGCCAGCAGCCGGGGACAGGGGCTTGGCTACACCTTC.

The chain recombines TRBV5-1 with TRBJ2-3, with D unclear. The ends were cut back, 1 base at V and 0 bases at J, with 6 bases in the middle. The CDR3 has 14 amino acids. From germline, CDR1 is SGHRS and CDR2 YFSETQ. The CDR3 here is CASSLPASTDTQYF. Here the CDR3 DNA reads TGCGCCAGCAGCTTGCCCGCTAGCACAGATACGCAGTATTTT.

The rearrangement links TRBV5-1 to TRBJ2-5, with D unresolved. Germline-derived CDR1 and CDR2 are SGHRS and YFSETQ. V lost 0 bases and J 4 bases, leaving 10 bases between the germline ends. This CDR3 comprises 14 residues. The CDR3 spells CASSLDGVTETQYF. Written as DNA, the CDR3 is TGCGCCAGCAGCTTGGACGGCGTCACAGAGACCCAGTACTTC.

The chain links TRBV18 to TRBJ2-5; 8 bases line up with TRBD1. J gave up 4 bases and V 2 bases, and 6 bases lay outside the gene matches. Germline V gene sequence: CDR1 KGHSH, CDR2 LQKENI. The CDR3 sequence is 15 residues long. CDR3 nucleotides: TGTGCCAGCTCACCAGGGACAGGAGGTGGAGAGACCCAGTACTTC. Translation: CASSPGTGGGETQYF.

The chain couples TRBV6-5 to TRBJ2-1; D might be TRBD1 or TRBD2, each matching 5 bases. V was trimmed by 5 bases and J by 7 bases, leaving 18 bases between them. Per germline, CDR1 MNHEY and CDR2 SVGAGI. The CDR3 has 15 amino acids. CDR3 region: CASSLLRGGSNEQFF. CDR3 sequence (DNA): TGTGCCAGCAGTCTCCTGAGGGGCGGGTCGAATGAGCAGTTCTTC.

The chain links TRBV7-9 to TRBJ2-2; no clear D gene. The CDR3 spans 13 residues. Germline values: CDR1 SEHNR, CDR2 FQNEAQ (reference sequence). V lost 9 bases and J 4 bases, leaving 12 bases between the germline ends. Written as DNA, the CDR3 is TGTGCCAGTGGTGAGGACGGCACCGGGGAGCTGTTTTTT. The encoded protein is CASGEDGTGELFF.

CDR3 bases: TGTGCCAGTAGTAGGGGGACAGTTCGCCTGAACACTGAAGCTTTCTTT. It is translated as CASSRGTVRLNTEAFF. The rearrangement uses TRBV19 and TRBJ1-1; 7 bases are shared with TRBD1. CDR3 length: 16 amino acids. With 4 bases clipped from V and 0 bases from J, the junction kept 8 bases outside the gene matches. Germline V gives CDR1 LNHDA, CDR2 SQIVND (reference sequence).

The chain uses TRBV13 and TRBJ2-1, with 10 bases identical to TRBD1. CDR3 length: 15 residues. With V trimmed by 4 bases and J by 6 bases, 6 bases remained unmatched. CDR1 and CDR2 from the germline V gene are PRHDT and FYEKMQ (reference sequence). CDR3 in amino acids: CASSSRTGGLNEQFF. Here the CDR3 DNA reads TGTGCCAGCAGCTCCAGGACAGGGGGACTCAATGAGCAGTTCTTC.

The V gene is TRBV30, the J gene TRBJ1-2, with 11 bases that match TRBD1. Germline assignment: CDR1 GTSNPN and CDR2 SVGIG (reference sequence). V shed 2 bases and J 5 bases; nucleotides not matched to a gene: 4. The CDR3 has 14 amino acids. The DNA for the CDR3 is TGTGCCTGGAGTTCCGGGACAGGGGGATATGGCTACACCTTC. It translates to CAWSSGTGGYGYTF.

V usage is TRBV9 and J usage is TRBJ2-1, with TRBD1 identical over 7 bases. The CDR3 contains 18 residues. From germline, CDR1 is SGDLS and CDR2 YYNGEE. Trimming at V came to 0 bases and at J to 5 bases, leaving 14 bases not matched to a gene. The CDR3 here is CASSVDSSFGTANNEQFF. The CDR3 nucleotides are TGTGCCAGCAGCGTAGATTCCTCGTTTGGGACAGCAAACAATGAGCAGTTCTTC.

This rearrangement joins TRBV27 to TRBJ2-3, with 7 bases lining up with TRBD1. V was pared by 7 bases and J by 2 bases, with 24 bases of the junction left unmatched. Germline CDR1 reads MNHEY; CDR2 reads SMNVEV (reference sequence). The CDR3 has 20 amino acids. This CDR3 is CASTPHATIQNRGPTDTQYF. CDR3 in DNA: TGTGCCAGCACCCCCCACGCGACGATACAGAACAGGGGCCCCACAGATACGCAGTATTTT.

This clone was seen once. The V gene is TRBV12-3 or TRBV12-4, the J gene TRBJ1-4; no firm D call. The CDR3 length is 13 residues. Deletions cut 6 bases from V and 8 bases from J, with 13 bases between. CDR3 nucleotide sequence: TGTGCCAGCAGCCTCCGGGGAGGGGAAAAACTGTTTTTT. Amino acids: CASSLRGGEKLFF.

This chain joins TRBV30 and TRBJ2-3; the D gene is possibly TRBD2 (6 bases). This CDR3 spans 15 amino acids. Trimming took off 4 bases at V and 2 bases at J, with 16 bases between the two ends. Germline V lookup: CDR1 GTSNPN, CDR2 SVGIG (reference sequence). The CDR3 nucleotides read TGTGCCTGGACGCGGGGACGTGGCGACACAGATACGCAGTATTTT. Protein: CAWTRGRGDTDTQYF.

This clone occurred once. The chain recombines TRBV6-5 with TRBJ2-5; TRBD2 is a possible D gene (6 bases). Germline loops: CDR1 MNHEY, CDR2 SVGAGI. This CDR3 contains 14 residues. Trimming took 7 bases from V and 2 from J, leaving 14 bases between them. CDR3 region: CASTLKSGQETQYF. CDR3 nucleotide sequence: TGTGCCAGCACCCTGAAGAGCGGGCAAGAGACCCAGTACTTC.

CDR3 coding DNA: TGTGCGGGGAGAGGGGACACCGGGGAGCTGTTTTTT. Translated, it gives CAGRGDTGELFF. The chain couples TRBV9 to TRBJ2-2; possibly TRBD1 or TRBD2 for D (5 bases each). This CDR3 comprises 12 residues. Germline CDR1 SGDLS, CDR2 YYNGEE.

Of note for this clone: A read error may produce the germline difference seen at one junction end. The V gene is TRBV7-3, the J gene TRBJ1-1; 8 nucleotides agree with TRBD1. The V gene's germline CDR1 is SGHTA and CDR2 FQGTGA. This CDR3 has 15 amino acids. The DNA of the CDR3 is TGTGCCAGCAGCCTAACGGACAGGGTGAACACTGAAGCTTTCTTT. This gives the protein CASSLTDRVNTEAFF.

The chain links TRBV28 to TRBJ1-5; TRBD1 matches at 9 bases. This CDR3 comprises 17 residues. Per germline, CDR1 MDHEN and CDR2 SYDVKM. V shed 4 bases, J shed 7 bases, and the junction held 14 bases outside the gene matches. As DNA, the CDR3 is TGTGCCAGCAGTTACCTCTCCGGGACAGGGTCGTCGCAGCCCCAGCATTTT. It yields the protein CASSYLSGTGSSQPQHF.

This clone was counted only a few times. The rearrangement joins TRBV9 to TRBJ1-1, with a possible D match to TRBD1 (6 bases). Germline V lookup: CDR1 SGDLS, CDR2 YYNGEE. Trimming shortened V by 5 bases and J by 0 bases, and 14 bases separated the two germline ends. This CDR3 contains 15 residues. The chain's CDR3 is CASSPTTGMNTEAFF. In DNA form, the CDR3 reads TGTGCCAGCAGTCCTACAACAGGGATGAACACTGAAGCTTTCTTT.

Worth noting for this clone: One end of the junction does not line up with germline, which may come from a read error. DNA for the CDR3: TGTGCCAGCAGTGCACCGGGGACCTCTGAGGACTTC. It is translated as CASSAPGTSEDF. This chain uses TRBV6-4 with TRBJ2-4; D tentatively reads TRBD1 or TRBD2 (5 bases each). Germline-derived CDR1 and CDR2 are MRHNA and SNTAGT. This CDR3 spans 12 amino acids.

This clone was counted between two and nine times. The chain couples TRBV19 to TRBJ1-2; TRBD1 agrees at 7 bases. Losses at the gene ends were 3 bases for V and 1 base for J; bases not matched to a gene: 11. This CDR3 has 17 residues. Germline values: CDR1 LNHDA, CDR2 SQIVND (reference sequence). Here the CDR3 DNA reads TGTGCCAGTAGTATGGCTTGGGACAGTGCCTATAACTATGGCTACACCTTC. Translating gives CASSMAWDSAYNYGYTF.

CDR3 nucleotides: TGTGCCAGCACCAACTCGGACAGCTACACCATATATTTT. It translates to CASTNSDSYTIYF. This chain joins TRBV12-3 or TRBV12-4 and TRBJ1-3; D may be TRBD1 (6 bases). The CDR3 covers 13 residues. Trimming pared 7 bases from V and 8 bases from J, leaving 15 bases between.

This clone was observed once. The chain employs TRBV11-1 and TRBJ2-1; D may be TRBD2 (5 bases). Germline V lookup: CDR1 SGHAT, CDR2 FQDESV (reference sequence). This CDR3 contains 14 residues. V lost 1 base and J 9 bases, leaving 13 bases between the germline ends. The CDR3 sequence is CASSLERLPSEQFF. For the CDR3, the DNA is TGTGCCAGCAGCTTAGAGCGGCTGCCGAGTGAGCAGTTCTTC. Full variable domain (rest looked up from reference TRBV11-1 and TRBJ2-1): EAEVAQSPRYKITEKSQAVAFWCDPISGHATLYWYRQILGQGPELLVQFQDESVVDDSQLPKDRFSAERLKGVDSTLKIQPAELGDSAMYLCASSLERLPSEQFFGPGTRLTVL.

This clone was observed once. The V call is TRBV7-3, the J call TRBJ1-4; D remains ambiguous. In germline, CDR1 is SGHTA, CDR2 FQGTGA. This CDR3 has 13 amino acids. V lost 5 bases to trimming and J lost 8 bases, with 12 bases between them. CDR3 DNA sequence: TGTGCCAGCAGCCTAGCCCCGGGAGAAAAACTGTTTTTT. This translates into CASSLAPGEKLFF.

V gene TRBV2 combines with J gene TRBJ1-1; maybe TRBD1 (5 bases). The V and J ends lost 6 bases and 7 bases respectively, with 15 bases between them. The CDR3 has 13 residues. Germline V gene lookup returns CDR1 SNHLY and CDR2 FYNNEI. CDR3 in amino acids: CASSVRGIIEAFF. The CDR3 DNA reads as TGTGCCAGCAGCGTGAGGGGAATTATTGAAGCTTTCTTT.

This clone was detected once. The J gene is TRBJ1-5, the V gene TRBV6-2 or TRBV6-3; D might be TRBD1 (5 bases). Trimming cost V 3 bases and J 9 bases, with 15 bases left between them. The CDR3 covers 14 residues. Germline CDR1 is MNHEY and CDR2 is SVGEGT. Here the CDR3 DNA reads TGTGCCAGCAGTTATTTCCAGGGCTCGGGGCCCCAGCATTTT. Its translation: CASSYFQGSGPQHF.

The CDR3 region has the DNA TGTGCCAGCAGCATCACAGGAGCCAACGTCCTGACTTTC. It translates to CASSITGANVLTF. The chain has TRBV11-1 and TRBJ2-6, with D possibly matching TRBD1 (5 bases). Trimming took 5 bases from V and 7 from J, leaving 9 bases between them. The CDR3 runs 13 residues. Looked up from germline, CDR1 is SGHAT and CDR2 is FQDESV (reference sequence).

The chain uses TRBV3-1 (or the pseudogene TRBV3-2) and TRBJ1-4; D gene unclear. With 1 base removed from V and 6 bases from J, the gap between germline ends came to 18 bases. In germline, CDR1 is LGHDT, CDR2 YNNKEL (reference sequence). The CDR3 extends over 17 amino acids. Here the CDR3 reads CASSQGFIGEIDEKLFF. The DNA of the CDR3 is TGTGCCAGCAGCCAAGGTTTTATCGGGGAGATAGATGAAAAACTGTTTTTT.